The rows below give T cell receptor beta chains drawn from one sample of a study of T cells in Graves' hyperthyroidism and ophthalmopathy. TCRdb re-called the multiplex PCR reads through MiXCR, storing one row per CDR3 protein. The sample records about 700,000 distinct CDR3 sequences, roughly 46% being singletons. The sample taken for sequencing was peripheral blood or thyroid tissue (not recorded which). These receptors were obtained from an adult man with Graves' disease, either hyperthyroidism or ophthalmopathy (not recorded which). CDR3s include the opening cysteine and the closing phenylalanine or tryptophan. A D gene is named only where the DNA matches it firmly. Clone size is given for some rows only: seen once, a few or many times, or a class if the clone is expanded.

V,D,size,J,DNA,CDR3
TRBV7-2,.,many,TRBJ1-1,TGCGCCAGCAGCTTGGCGGGCCTTGAAGCTTTCTTT,CASSLAGLEAFF
TRBV6-6,.,few,TRBJ1-4,TGTGCCAGCAGTCACCCGGGACGGGAAGTTGAAAAACTGTTTTTT,CASSHPGREVEKLFF
TRBV5-1,.,few,TRBJ1-2,TGTGCCAGCAGCACGCCCCGGGGAGCCAGGGGTGGCTACACCTTC,CASSTPRGARGGYTF
TRBV20-1,.,.,TRBJ2-6,TGCAGTGCTAGCGACCGGACTTTC,CSASDRTF
TRBV19,.,few,TRBJ1-5,TGTGCCAGTAGTATAACGCGGGGGGCTCATCAGCCCCAGCATTTT,CASSITRGAHQPQHF
TRBV7-8,.,many,TRBJ2-5,TGTGCCAGCAGCTTAGGGTCAGGAACAGAGACCCAGTACTTC,CASSLGSGTETQYF
TRBV6-5,TRBD1,.,TRBJ1-5,TGTGCCAGCAGTCCACCGGGACAGGCCAATCAGCCCCAGCATTTT,CASSPPGQANQPQHF
TRBV6-1,.,.,TRBJ1-5,TGTGCCAGCAGTTTCGGGGGGGCCCAGCATTTT,CASSFGGAQHF
TRBV20-1,TRBD1,.,TRBJ2-2,TGCAGTGCGGCCGGGACAGGGGGCCCCGGGGAGCTGTTTTTT,CSAAGTGGPGELFF
TRBV5-1,TRBD2,.,TRBJ2-7,TGCGCCAGCAGCTTGGTTTCGGCTAGCGGATACAGCTCCTACGAGCAGTACTTC,CASSLVSASGYSSYEQYF
TRBV7-9,TRBD1,many,TRBJ1-2,TGTGCCAGCAGCTTCCGGGACAGGGGGGACTATGGCTACACCTTC,CASSFRDRGDYGYTF
TRBV2,.,few,TRBJ1-1,TGTGCCAGCAGCCAACCCTTGCCCAAACAAGCTTTCTTT,CASSQPLPKQAFF
TRBV19,TRBD1,many,TRBJ1-5,TGTGCCAGTAGTACCGGGACAGGCAATCAGCCCCAGCATTTT,CASSTGTGNQPQHF
TRBV10-2,.,many,TRBJ1-5,TGCGCCAGCAGTGAAGGCCTATTAGGAGCGACCCAGCATTTT,CASSEGLLGATQHF
TRBV10-3,TRBD2,.,TRBJ2-7,TGTGCCAGCAGGGGTCCAGCGGGAGGGTCCTACGAGCAGTACTTC,CASRGPAGGSYEQYF
TRBV11-2,.,.,TRBJ1-3,TGTGCCAGCAGCTCCCAGTTGAGGGGCTCTGGAAACACCATATATTTT,CASSSQLRGSGNTIYF
TRBV25-1,.,.,TRBJ1-1,TGTGCCAGCTTTTGGAGGGGTGAGGACACTGAAGCTTTCTTT,CASFWRGEDTEAFF
TRBV29-1,.,.,TRBJ1-1,TGCAGCAGTTACACTCCAGGGCGTGATGAAGCTTTCTTT,CSSYTPGRDEAFF
TRBV6-1,.,.,TRBJ1-4,TGTGCCAGCAGTGAAGCCAGGCGAGAGAGGAGTGAAAAACTGTTTTTT,CASSEARRERSEKLFF
TRBV29-1,TRBD1,.,TRBJ1-6,TGCAGCGTTGAGGGACAGGGGGCGCTTTCACCCCTCCACTTT,CSVEGQGALSPLHF
TRBV7-9,TRBD1,.,TRBJ2-7,TGTGCCAGCAGCCGGACAGTAAACACTGAACAGGGGGCGCGAGAGCAGTACTTC,CASSRTVNTEQGAREQYF
TRBV20-1,.,.,TRBJ2-7,TGCAGTGCCCCAATATCCGGGACCCTTTCCTACGAGCAGTACTTC,CSAPISGTLSYEQYF
TRBV29-1,.,many,TRBJ1-2,TGCAGCGTTGAGGCGAACCGGGAGATAAACTATGGCTACACCTTC,CSVEANREINYGYTF
TRBV10-3,.,.,TRBJ1-2,TGTGCCAGCACCAAGGACGACAGAGACGCCTATACCTATGGCTACACCTTC,CASTKDDRDAYTYGYTF
TRBV5-4,.,few,TRBJ1-1,TGTGCCAGCAGCATCGCTCTGGTGAACACTGAAGCTTTCTTT,CASSIALVNTEAFF
TRBV12-3/TRBV12-4,.,few,TRBJ1-6,TGTGCCAGCAGTTACTATTGGGGGGCAGGGAATTCACCCCTCCACTTT,CASSYYWGAGNSPLHF
TRBV11-2,.,few,TRBJ2-6,TGTGCCAGCAGCCAAGAGGGCGGGGCCGGGGCCAACGTCCTGACTTTC,CASSQEGGAGANVLTF
TRBV29-1,.,many,TRBJ2-7,TGCAGCGTGGCCGGGACGGCCCTCGGCGAGCAGTACTTC,CSVAGTALGEQYF
TRBV20-1,TRBD1,many,TRBJ2-5,TGCAGTGCTCAGGGGGTTGGGGAGACCCAGTACTTC,CSAQGVGETQYF
TRBV2,.,.,TRBJ2-7,TGTGCCAGCAGTGACAGGGATCCCTACGAGCAGTACTTC,CASSDRDPYEQYF
TRBV5-4,.,few,TRBJ1-1,TGTGCCAGCAGCTTTGACTTAATGAACACTGAAGCTTTCTTT,CASSFDLMNTEAFF
TRBV13,.,once,TRBJ1-1,.,CASSFYICSARAGMNTEAFF
TRBV20-1,.,.,TRBJ1-6,TGCAGTGCTAGAGATCAAGGGACGGGGAATTCACCCCTCCACTTT,CSARDQGTGNSPLHF
TRBV2,TRBD1,.,TRBJ1-1,TGTGCCAGCAGTGATGACAGGGGGCTTGTGGCTCTCTTT,CASSDDRGLVALF
TRBV10-1,.,.,TRBJ2-5,TGCGCCAGCAGTGGCGTGGGAGGGGGACAAGAGACCCAGTACTTC,CASSGVGGGQETQYF